The 5 T cell receptor beta chains reported below all come from one sample, sequenced in a study of T cell responses to AZD1222 COVID-19 vaccine. This table comes from immunoSEQ multiplex PCR, and its TCRdb copy is limited to in-frame clones, with some not included. The sample contains some 200,000 clones, more than 85% of which appear only once. Sequencing was performed on peripheral blood, taken 28 days after the second AZD1222 dose. The receptors come from an adult who received the AZD1222 COVID-19 vaccine.

This clone was seen only once. V is TRBV6-5 and J is TRBJ1-1; TRBD1 aligns across 7 bases. The germline V gene has CDR1 MNHEY and CDR2 SVGAGI. V shed 7 bases and J 2 bases; nucleotides not matched to a gene: 4. The CDR3 sequence is 13 residues long. The CDR3 DNA sequence: TGTGCCAGCAAGACAGGGTTAAACACTGAAGCTTTCTTT. Protein product: CASKTGLNTEAFF.

The V call is TRBV4-2, the J call TRBJ2-3; D unresolved. The ends were cut back, 0 bases at V and 3 bases at J, with 7 bases in the middle. CDR1 LGHNA and CDR2 YNFKEQ come from the germline V gene. The CDR3 length is 14 residues. CDR3 in DNA: TGTGCCAGCAGCCAAGATCAGGTAACAGATACGCAGTATTTT. Its translation is CASSQDQVTDTQYF.

The chain couples TRBV24-1 to TRBJ2-1; TRBD1 matches at 11 bases. Germline V gives CDR1 KGHDR, CDR2 SFDVKD. This CDR3 spans 15 amino acids. J lost 7 bases, V lost 4 bases, and 5 bases had no gene match. CDR3 nucleotide sequence: TGTGCCACCAGTGAGGCCGGGACAGGGGGGAATGAGCAGTTCTTC. Protein product: CATSEAGTGGNEQFF.

This chain links TRBV15 with TRBJ1-2; D is unclear. In germline, CDR1 is LNHNV, CDR2 YYDKDF (reference sequence). The CDR3 contains 13 residues. With 2 bases removed from V and 7 bases from J, the gap between germline ends came to 11 bases. The CDR3 bases are TGTGCCACCAGCAGACCACTAGTCGGTGGCTACACCTTC. It translates to CATSRPLVGGYTF.

DNA of the CDR3: TGTGCCAGCAGTTTGGGTGGGGCTGGAAACACCATATATTTT. Protein product: CASSLGGAGNTIYF. The J gene is TRBJ1-3, the V gene TRBV27; D call uncertain. Germline V gives CDR1 MNHEY, CDR2 SMNVEV (reference sequence). V lost 3 bases and J 2 bases, leaving 8 bases between the germline ends. This CDR3 contains 14 residues.